These 30 T cell receptor beta chains were all obtained from the same sample, sequenced in a study of regulatory T cells in long-lasting Graves disease. Regarding time point: newly diagnosed GD, antithyroid drugs for less than 3 months. PBMC RNA served as the TCR library source. Both iRepertoire HTBI primers and Arm-PCR of CDR3 regions were used to build the TCR beta libraries. TCRdb re-called the multiplex PCR reads through MiXCR, storing one row per CDR3 protein. The sample yields hundreds of thousands of distinct CDR3 sequences, 13% seen once. These data also formed part of another study, on T cells in Graves' hyperthyroidism and ophthalmopathy.

The sequences come from peripheral blood mononuclear cells (PBMCs), collected at new diagnosis, from a patient treated with antithyroid drugs. These receptors came from a man younger than 40 with Graves disease.

The sample holds many counts of this clonotype. The rearrangement joins TRBV12-5 to TRBJ2-1; TRBD2 aligns across 10 bases. V shed 5 bases, J shed 6 bases, and the junction held 7 bases outside the gene matches. CDR3 length: 15 residues. Germline V gene lookup returns CDR1 LGHNT and CDR2 FRNRAP. This CDR3 is CASGPTSGYFNEQFF. CDR3 in DNA: TGTGCTAGTGGTCCGACTAGCGGGTATTTCAATGAGCAGTTCTTC.

This clonotype has more than one count but fewer than ten. The rearrangement links TRBV13 to TRBJ2-1, with a possible D match to TRBD1 (6 bases). From germline, CDR1 is PRHDT and CDR2 FYEKMQ (reference sequence). V was shortened by 6 bases and J by 7 bases, with 13 bases between the two germline ends. The CDR3 runs to 13 residues. CDR3 nucleotide sequence: TGTGCCAGCAGTTACCAGGGGCATAATGAGCAGTTCTTC. Translation gives CASSYQGHNEQFF.

The J gene is TRBJ1-1, the V gene TRBV19; D remains unclear. Germline CDR1 and CDR2: LNHDA and SQIVND (reference sequence). The germline V and J ends were trimmed by 3 bases and 1 base, with 9 bases remaining between them. CDR3 size: 14 residues. The CDR3 protein is CASSMGTTNTEAFF. CDR3 nucleotide sequence: TGTGCCAGTAGTATGGGCACCACGAACACTGAAGCTTTCTTT. Full variable domain (missing parts from reference TRBV19 and TRBJ1-1): DGGITQSPKYLFRKEGQNVTLSCEQNLNHDAMYWYRQDPGQGLRLIYYSQIVNDFQKGDIAEGYSVSREKKESFPLTVTSAQKNPTAFYLCASSMGTTNTEAFFGQGTRLTVV.

A few counts support this clonotype. The chain couples TRBV7-9 to TRBJ1-2, with a weak D call TRBD1 (5 bases). This CDR3 spans 14 amino acids. CDR1 is SEHNR, CDR2 FQNEAQ, per germline (reference sequence). Between the trimmed V and J ends, which lost 3 bases and 2 bases, there was a span of 10 bases. The CDR3, as DNA: TGTGCCAGCAGCTTGATTCGACAGAACTATGGCTACACCTTC. It yields the protein CASSLIRQNYGYTF.

Many counts were recorded for this clonotype. The V and J genes are TRBV5-1 and TRBJ2-3; perhaps TRBD2 as D (5 bases). The V gene lost 4 bases and the J gene lost 4 bases, with 13 bases spanning the gap. Germline-derived CDR1 and CDR2 are SGHRS and YFSETQ. The CDR3 consists of 14 residues. CDR3 sequence: CASSLDSWADTQYF. The CDR3 DNA sequence: TGCGCCAGCAGCCTGGACTCATGGGCAGATACGCAGTATTTT.

This clonotype was observed a few times. This chain connects TRBV19 to TRBJ1-6, with 9 bases identical to TRBD1. CDR1 and CDR2 from the germline V gene are LNHDA and SQIVND (reference sequence). The V and J ends lost 5 bases and 9 bases, in that order; junction bases with no gene match: 8. This CDR3 spans 15 amino acids. CDR3 in DNA: TGTGCCAGTAGTCCTGCTGGGACAGGGACTTCACCCCTCCACTTT. Translated, it gives CASSPAGTGTSPLHF.

The table lists this clonotype with many counts. This chain connects TRBV3-1 to TRBJ2-2, with TRBD2 matching over 7 bases. The germline gives CDR1 LGHDT, CDR2 YNNKEL (reference sequence). The CDR3 consists of 16 residues. V lost 5 bases, J lost 5 bases, and 11 bases stayed unmatched. The CDR3 sequence is CASSSGAGLITGELFF. The CDR3 nucleotides are TGTGCCAGCAGCTCAGGAGCGGGACTTATTACCGGGGAGCTGTTTTTT.

This clonotype has just a few counts. This rearrangement joins TRBV6-5 to TRBJ2-5; D perhaps matches TRBD1 (6 bases). The CDR3 has 15 residues. The V end was cut by 2 bases, the J end by 5 bases, with 15 bases between. Germline V gene lookup returns CDR1 MNHEY and CDR2 SVGAGI. CDR3 protein: CASSYIRAGEETQYF. In nucleotides, the CDR3 is TGTGCCAGCAGTTACATTAGGGCAGGGGAGGAGACCCAGTACTTC.

This clonotype was counted many times. The chain uses TRBV29-1 and TRBJ2-7, with D perhaps TRBD2 (6 bases). The CDR3 is 11 residues long. CDR1 and CDR2 (germline): SQVTM, ANQGSEA. With 2 bases removed from V and 5 bases from J, the gap between germline ends came to 7 bases. The chain's CDR3 is CSVERGDEQYF. CDR3 DNA sequence: TGCAGCGTTGAACGCGGGGACGAGCAGTACTTC.

The chain recombines TRBV29-1 with TRBJ2-7, with D uncertain. V lost 4 bases, J lost 4 bases, and 8 bases lay in between. The CDR3 runs 11 residues. Germline V lookup: CDR1 SQVTM, CDR2 ANQGSEA. CDR3 loop: CSVVRAYEQYF. The CDR3 DNA reads TGCAGCGTTGTTAGAGCGTACGAGCAGTACTTC.

In its sample, this clonotype was seen many times. V gene TRBV7-3 combines with J gene TRBJ2-1; perhaps TRBD1 as D (7 bases). Germline V CDR1 and CDR2: SGHTA, FQGTGA. Trimming cost V 2 bases and J 10 bases, with 15 bases left between them. CDR3 length: 14 amino acids. In nucleotides, the CDR3 is TGTGCCAGCAGCTTAGGGGGGACAGTCTGGGAGCAGTTCTTC. Its translation is CASSLGGTVWEQFF. Full variable domain (rest looked up from reference TRBV7-3 and TRBJ2-1): GAGVSQTPSNKVTEKGKYVELRCDPISGHTALYWYRQSLGQGPEFLIYFQGTGAADDSGLPNDRFFAVRPEGSVSTLKIQRTERGDSAVYLCASSLGGTVWEQFFGPGTRLTVL.

This clonotype was recorded many times. This chain connects TRBV11-2 to TRBJ2-7; 8 positions match TRBD2. CDR3 size: 14 residues. The germline gives CDR1 SGHAT, CDR2 FQNNGV. V dropped 1 base and J dropped 9; count of bases not matched to a gene: 8. DNA for the CDR3: TGTGCCAGCAGCTTAGCGGGGGGGAATAGGGGGCAGTACTTC. Amino acid sequence: CASSLAGGNRGQYF.

This chain links TRBV29-1 with TRBJ2-5, with 7 bases fitting TRBD2. The ends lost 5 bases at V and 5 bases at J; junction bases unmatched: 8. This CDR3 is built from 13 residues. Germline CDR1 SQVTM, CDR2 ANQGSEA. For the CDR3, the DNA is TGCAGCGTTTGGCCGGGGAGGGAGGAGACCCAGTACTTC. Its translation is CSVWPGREETQYF.

This chain links TRBV9 with TRBJ2-1, with 13 positions matching TRBD2. The CDR3 is 17 amino acids. V trimming: 0 bases; J trimming: 7 bases; junction bases outside the gene matches: 7. Germline V gene sequence: CDR1 SGDLS, CDR2 YYNGEE. As DNA, the CDR3 is TGTGCCAGCAGCGTAGATACTAGCGGGAGGGTGGGAAATGAGCAGTTCTTC. Translation: CASSVDTSGRVGNEQFF. Variable domain in full (rest from reference TRBV9 and TRBJ2-1): DSGVTQTPKHLITATGQRVTLRCSPRSGDLSVYWYQQSLDQGLQFLIQYYNGEERAKGNILERFSAQQFPDLHSELNLSSLELGDSALYFCASSVDTSGRVGNEQFFGPGTRLTVL.

The chain recombines TRBV7-9 with TRBJ1-5; D call uncertain. The ends were cut back, 8 bases at V and 8 bases at J, with 19 bases in the middle. The CDR3 is made up of 14 amino acids. Germline CDR1 reads SEHNR; CDR2 reads FQNEAQ (reference sequence). CDR3 in amino acids: CASSASTAFEPQHF. In nucleotides, the CDR3 is TGTGCCAGCTCCGCTTCTACAGCCTTTGAGCCCCAGCATTTT.

The rearrangement links TRBV3-1 to TRBJ1-3; D perhaps matches TRBD1 (6 bases). Germline loops: CDR1 LGHDT, CDR2 YNNKEL (reference sequence). Trimming took 6 bases from V and 7 from J, leaving 19 bases between them. The CDR3 totals 15 residues. The CDR3 bases are TGTGCCAGCAGTCCTTACGGACAGCCTGCCAACACCATATATTTT. Protein sequence: CASSPYGQPANTIYF.

This clonotype was found many times. The genes are TRBV9 and TRBJ2-1; D may match TRBD1 or TRBD2 (5 bases each). This CDR3 is 14 amino acids long. Per germline, CDR1 SGDLS and CDR2 YYNGEE. With 4 bases removed from V and 9 bases from J, the gap between germline ends came to 17 bases. The CDR3, as DNA: TGTGCCAGCAGCCCTGGGCCGGGGACCGGTGAGCAGTTCTTC. Amino acid sequence: CASSPGPGTGEQFF.

This clonotype came up many times. The rearrangement links TRBV27 to TRBJ2-1; either TRBD1 or TRBD2 may supply D (6 bases each). Trimming removed 5 bases from V and 8 bases from J, with 22 bases in between. The CDR3 sequence is 16 residues long. Germline assignment: CDR1 MNHEY and CDR2 SMNVEV (reference sequence). The CDR3 sequence: CASSPRKMAGGHEQFF. CDR3 bases: TGTGCCAGCAGTCCGCGGAAGATGGCTGGGGGGCATGAGCAGTTCTTC.

This clonotype was observed at least ten times. V and J are TRBV29-1 and TRBJ2-5; a possible D gene is TRBD2 (6 bases). Trimming removed 7 bases at V and 1 base at J, with 13 bases between. The CDR3 is made up of 13 amino acids. The germline V gene has CDR1 SQVTM and CDR2 ANQGSEA. The CDR3 coding sequence is TGCAGCGGCCGGGACTCTATCCAAGAGACCCAGTACTTC. It codes for CSGRDSIQETQYF.

This clonotype was detected ten times or more. The rearrangement joins TRBV7-2 to TRBJ2-7, with D perhaps TRBD2 (6 bases). The V end lost 4 bases, the J end lost 4 bases, and 26 bases lay between the germline ends. The germline V gene has CDR1 SGHTA and CDR2 FQGNSA. This CDR3 spans 18 amino acids. DNA for the CDR3: TGTGCCAGCAGCTCGGGGTGGGACCTCGTAGTAGCGGAGTACGAGCAGTACTTC. Its translation is CASSSGWDLVVAEYEQYF. The entire variable domain, with the rest obtained from reference TRBV7-2 and TRBJ2-7, is as follows: GAGVSQSPSNKVTEKGKDVELRCDPISGHTALYWYRQSLGQGLEFLIYFQGNSAPDKSGLPSDRFSAERTGGSVSTLTIQRTQQEDSAVYLCASSSGWDLVVAEYEQYFGPGTRLTVT.

Ten or more counts support this clonotype. CDR3: CASSEVRGRGEAFF. Written as DNA, the CDR3 is TGTGCCAGCAGTGAAGTACGGGGGCGGGGTGAAGCTTTCTTT. The chain links TRBV2 to TRBJ1-1; perhaps TRBD1 as D (6 bases). The CDR3 spans 14 residues. V was clipped by 1 base and J by 7 bases, with 13 bases between them. Germline CDR1 SNHLY, CDR2 FYNNEI. Based on the CDR3 plus reference TRBV2 and TRBJ1-1, the full variable domain is EPEVTQTPSHQVTQMGQEVILRCVPISNHLYFYWYRQILGQKVEFLVSFYNNEISEKSEIFDDQFSVERPDGSNFTLKIRSTKLEDSAMYFCASSEVRGRGEAFFGQGTRLTVV.

This clonotype was recorded at least ten times. The CDR3 is CASTPQSSYNEQFF. The CDR3 DNA reads as TGTGCCAGCACCCCCCAAAGCTCCTACAATGAGCAGTTCTTC. V usage is TRBV12-3 or TRBV12-4 and J usage is TRBJ2-1, with D unclear. Trimming removed 7 bases at V and 0 bases at J, with 10 bases between. The CDR3 loop spans 14 amino acids.

The chain has TRBV30 and TRBJ1-1, with D perhaps matching TRBD1 (5 bases). The ends were cut back, 8 bases at V and 7 bases at J, with 20 bases in the middle. The CDR3 length is 13 residues. Germline V gives CDR1 GTSNPN, CDR2 SVGIG (reference sequence). CDR3 bases: TGTGCCAGTTCTGAGATGTGGGGGGGTGAAGCTTTCTTT. Protein product: CASSEMWGGEAFF.

This clonotype has a count of ten or more. The chain recombines TRBV12-3 or TRBV12-4 with TRBJ2-5, with 8 bases fitting TRBD1. Trimming took 4 bases from V and 5 from J; bases not matched to a gene: 9. This CDR3 is 15 amino acids long. The CDR3 region has the DNA TGTGCCAGCAGTTCCTCAGGACAGGGCCGGGAGACCCAGTACTTC. Translation gives CASSSSGQGRETQYF.

This clonotype was seen ten or more times. The chain is built from TRBV7-9 and TRBJ2-7; D is undetermined. The length of the CDR3 is 11 residues. In germline, CDR1 is SEHNR, CDR2 FQNEAQ (reference sequence). The V end was cut by 5 bases, the J end by 12 bases, with 14 bases between. The CDR3 protein is CASSPQTKGYF. DNA for the CDR3: TGTGCCAGCAGCCCGCAGACCAAGGGGTACTTC.

V usage is TRBV20-1 and J usage is TRBJ2-7; 8 bases match TRBD1. Looked up from germline, CDR1 is DFQATT and CDR2 is SNEGSKA (reference sequence). V gave up 4 bases and J gave up 0 bases; unmatched junction bases: 2. The CDR3 is made up of 13 amino acids. As DNA, the CDR3 is TGCAGTGCTATGGGACAGGACTCCTACGAGCAGTACTTC. Translating gives CSAMGQDSYEQYF.

This clonotype was seen many times. As DNA, the CDR3 is TGTGCCAGCAGTTTGGGACTAGCGGGAGGAAGAGAGACCCAGTACTTC. Amino acids: CASSLGLAGGRETQYF. The chain uses TRBV28 and TRBJ2-5, with 15 positions matching TRBD2. CDR3 length equals 16 residues. Germline CDR1 reads MDHEN; CDR2 reads SYDVKM. After removal of 3 bases from V and 4 bases from J, the junction contained 3 bases not matched to a gene.

V usage is TRBV13 and J usage is TRBJ1-2, with D hard to call. Germline CDR1 and CDR2: PRHDT and FYEKMQ (reference sequence). Trimming removed 0 bases from V and 5 bases from J, with 7 bases in between. This CDR3 has 13 residues. The CDR3 spells CASSLGRLYGYTF. The CDR3 region has the DNA TGTGCCAGCAGCTTAGGCAGGCTTTATGGCTACACCTTC.

Ten or more counts support this clonotype. This chain joins TRBV2 and TRBJ2-3, with 9 bases fitting TRBD2. The V segment lost 0 bases and the J segment 1 base; nucleotides outside the gene matches: 8. CDR1 is SNHLY and CDR2 is FYNNEI in the germline V gene. CDR3 length equals 18 residues. This CDR3 is CASSEALRTSEGTDTQYF. The DNA of the CDR3 is TGTGCCAGCAGTGAAGCCCTCCGGACTAGCGAGGGCACAGATACGCAGTATTTT.

This clonotype was recorded many times. The rearrangement joins TRBV12-5 to TRBJ2-7; D ambiguous. Germline values: CDR1 LGHNT, CDR2 FRNRAP. Trimming pared 2 bases from V and 3 bases from J, leaving 5 bases between. The CDR3 is made up of 12 amino acids. The CDR3 loop is CASGLINYEQYF. CDR3 coding DNA: TGTGCTAGTGGTTTGATTAACTACGAGCAGTACTTC.